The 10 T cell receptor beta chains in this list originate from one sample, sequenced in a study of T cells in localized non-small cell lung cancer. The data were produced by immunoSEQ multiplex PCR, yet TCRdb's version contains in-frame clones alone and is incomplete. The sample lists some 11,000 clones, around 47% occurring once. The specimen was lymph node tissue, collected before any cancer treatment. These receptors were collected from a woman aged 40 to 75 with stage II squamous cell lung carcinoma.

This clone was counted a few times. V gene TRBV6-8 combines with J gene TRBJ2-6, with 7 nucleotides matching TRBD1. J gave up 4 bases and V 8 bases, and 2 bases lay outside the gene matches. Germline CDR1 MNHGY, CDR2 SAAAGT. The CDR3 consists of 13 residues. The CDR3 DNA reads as TGTGCCAGCGCGACAGGGGGGGCCAACGTCCTGACTTTC. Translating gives CASATGGANVLTF.

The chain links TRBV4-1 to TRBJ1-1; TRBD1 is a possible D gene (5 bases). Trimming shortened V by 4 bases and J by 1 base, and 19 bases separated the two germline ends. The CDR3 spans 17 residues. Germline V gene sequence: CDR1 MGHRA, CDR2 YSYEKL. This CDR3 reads CASSRRGRAGPNTEAFF. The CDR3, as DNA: TGCGCCAGCAGCCGGCGGGGCCGAGCAGGACCGAACACTGAAGCTTTCTTT.

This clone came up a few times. CDR3 nucleotides: TGTGCCTGGGGGACAGGGGACACTGAAGCTTTCTTT. Its protein product is CAWGTGDTEAFF. V is TRBV30 and J is TRBJ1-1; 10 nucleotides agree with TRBD1. Germline assignment: CDR1 GTSNPN and CDR2 SVGIG (reference sequence). Trimming cost V 5 bases and J 3 bases; bases outside gene matches: 0. The CDR3 has 12 residues.

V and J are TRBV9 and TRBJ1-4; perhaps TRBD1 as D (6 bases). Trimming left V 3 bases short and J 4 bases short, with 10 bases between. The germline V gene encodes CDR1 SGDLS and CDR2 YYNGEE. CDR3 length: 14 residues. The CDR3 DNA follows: TGTGCCAGCAGCGCGGACAGTATTAATGAAAAACTGTTTTTT. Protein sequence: CASSADSINEKLFF.

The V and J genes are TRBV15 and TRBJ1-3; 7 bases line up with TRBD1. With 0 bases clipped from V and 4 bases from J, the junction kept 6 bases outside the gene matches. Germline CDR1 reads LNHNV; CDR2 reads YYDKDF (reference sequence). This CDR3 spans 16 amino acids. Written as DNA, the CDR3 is TGTGCCACCAGCAGAGATATGACAGGGTTCGGAAACACCATATATTTT. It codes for CATSRDMTGFGNTIYF.

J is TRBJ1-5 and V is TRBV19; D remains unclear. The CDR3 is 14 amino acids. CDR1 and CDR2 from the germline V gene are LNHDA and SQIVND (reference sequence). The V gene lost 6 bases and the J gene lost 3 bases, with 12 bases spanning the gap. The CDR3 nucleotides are TGTGCCAGTAGATCCTCTGGGTACAATCAGCCCCAGCATTTT. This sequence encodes CASRSSGYNQPQHF.

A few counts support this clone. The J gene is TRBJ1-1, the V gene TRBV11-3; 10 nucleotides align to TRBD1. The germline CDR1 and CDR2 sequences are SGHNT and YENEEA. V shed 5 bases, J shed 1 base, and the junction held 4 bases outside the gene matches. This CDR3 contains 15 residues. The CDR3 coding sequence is TGTGCCAGCAGCCCGACAGGGGGCGGGAACACTGAAGCTTTCTTT. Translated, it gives CASSPTGGGNTEAFF.

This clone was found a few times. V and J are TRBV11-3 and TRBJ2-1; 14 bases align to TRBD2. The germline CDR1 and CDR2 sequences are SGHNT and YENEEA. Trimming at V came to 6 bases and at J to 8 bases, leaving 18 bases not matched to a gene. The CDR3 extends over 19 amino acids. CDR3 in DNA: TGTGCCAGCAGTAGACTAGCGGGAGGGGCCGGCCAATCAACCCATGAGCAGTTCTTC. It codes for CASSRLAGGAGQSTHEQFF.

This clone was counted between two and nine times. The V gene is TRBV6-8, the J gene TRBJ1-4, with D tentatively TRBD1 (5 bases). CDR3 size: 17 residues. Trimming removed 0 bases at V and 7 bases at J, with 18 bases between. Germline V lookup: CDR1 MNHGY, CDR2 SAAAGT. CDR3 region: CASSYSQRGVSLEKLFF. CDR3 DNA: TGTGCCAGCAGTTACTCTCAACGAGGGGTGTCCCTTGAAAAACTGTTTTTT.

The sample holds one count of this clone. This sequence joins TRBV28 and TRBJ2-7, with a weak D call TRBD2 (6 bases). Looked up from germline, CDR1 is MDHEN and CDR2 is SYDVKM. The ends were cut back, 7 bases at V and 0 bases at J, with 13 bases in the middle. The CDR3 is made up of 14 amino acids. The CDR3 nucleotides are TGTGCCAGCACCGTCGGAGGGAGCTCCTACGAGCAGTACTTC. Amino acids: CASTVGGSSYEQYF.